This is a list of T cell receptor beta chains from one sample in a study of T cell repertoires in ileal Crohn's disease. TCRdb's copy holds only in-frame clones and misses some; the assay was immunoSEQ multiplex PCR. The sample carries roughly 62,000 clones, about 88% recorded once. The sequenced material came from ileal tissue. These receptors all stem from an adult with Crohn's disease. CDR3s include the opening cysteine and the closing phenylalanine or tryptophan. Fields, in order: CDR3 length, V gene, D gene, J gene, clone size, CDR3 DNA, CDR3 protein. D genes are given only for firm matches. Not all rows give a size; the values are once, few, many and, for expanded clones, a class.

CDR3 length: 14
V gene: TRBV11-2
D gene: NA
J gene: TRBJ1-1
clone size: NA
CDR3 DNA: TGTGCCAGCAGGGAGGGGGGGTCCTACACTGAAGCTTTCTTT
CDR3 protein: CASREGGSYTEAFF

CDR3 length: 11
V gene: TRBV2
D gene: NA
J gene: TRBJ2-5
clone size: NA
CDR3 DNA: TGTGCCAGCAGCTCTAGAGAGACCCAGTACTTC
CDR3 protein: CASSSRETQYF

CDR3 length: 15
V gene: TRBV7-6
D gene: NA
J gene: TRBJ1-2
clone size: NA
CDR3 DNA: TGTGCCAGCAGCTTATCGGCAGGGCGAGGAGAGGGCTACACCTTC
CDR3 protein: CASSLSAGRGEGYTF

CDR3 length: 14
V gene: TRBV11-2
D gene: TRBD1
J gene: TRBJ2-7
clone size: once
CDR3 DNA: TGTGCCAGCAGCTCGACAGGGAGATCCTACGAGCAGTACTTC
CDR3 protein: CASSSTGRSYEQYF

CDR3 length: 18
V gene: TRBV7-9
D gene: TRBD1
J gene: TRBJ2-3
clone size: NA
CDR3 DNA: TGTGCCAGCAGCATTGGGGACAGGTTACTTTTTCGGACAGATACGCAGTATTTT
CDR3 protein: CASSIGDRLLFRTDTQYF

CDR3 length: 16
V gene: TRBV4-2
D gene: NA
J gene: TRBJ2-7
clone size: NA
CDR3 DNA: TGTGCCAGCAGCCAAGTCGCAAGGACTTCGGCCTACGAGCAGTACTTC
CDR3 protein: CASSQVARTSAYEQYF

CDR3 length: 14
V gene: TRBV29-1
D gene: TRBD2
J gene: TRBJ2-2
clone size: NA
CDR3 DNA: TGCAGCGTCCAGAGGGGGACTAGCACCGGGGAGCTGTTTTTT
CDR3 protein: CSVQRGTSTGELFF

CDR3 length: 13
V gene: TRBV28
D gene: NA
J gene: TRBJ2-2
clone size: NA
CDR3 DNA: TGTGCCACCATGGGACTTCCCACCGGGGAGCTGTTTTTT
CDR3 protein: CATMGLPTGELFF

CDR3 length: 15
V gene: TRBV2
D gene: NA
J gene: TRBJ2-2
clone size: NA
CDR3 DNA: TGTGCCAGCAGTCGGGTCCAGGGAAACACCGGGGAGCTGTTTTTT
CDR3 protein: CASSRVQGNTGELFF

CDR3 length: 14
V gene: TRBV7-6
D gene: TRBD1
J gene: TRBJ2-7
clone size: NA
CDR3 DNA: TGTGCCAGCAGTCCCGGGACAGAGGCCTACGAGCAGTACTTC
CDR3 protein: CASSPGTEAYEQYF

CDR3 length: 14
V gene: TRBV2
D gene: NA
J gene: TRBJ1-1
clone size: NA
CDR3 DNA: TGTGCCAGCAGTCAAACGACAATAAACACTGAAGCTTTCTTT
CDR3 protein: CASSQTTINTEAFF

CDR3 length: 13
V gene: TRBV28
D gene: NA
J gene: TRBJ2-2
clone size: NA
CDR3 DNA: TGTGCCAGCATCCAGACGGAGACCGGGGAGCTGTTTTTT
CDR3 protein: CASIQTETGELFF

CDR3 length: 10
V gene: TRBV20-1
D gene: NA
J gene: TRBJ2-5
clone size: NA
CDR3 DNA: TGCAGTGCGAACGGTGAGACCCAGTACTTC
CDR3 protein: CSANGETQYF

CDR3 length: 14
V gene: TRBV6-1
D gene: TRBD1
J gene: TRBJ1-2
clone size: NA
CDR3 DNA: TGTGCCAGCAGTGAATTAGTGACAGGGGGTGGCTACACCTTC
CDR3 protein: CASSELVTGGGYTF

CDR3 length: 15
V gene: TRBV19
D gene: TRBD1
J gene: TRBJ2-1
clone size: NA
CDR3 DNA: TGTGCCAGTGCGACAGGGGCCTTACTATACAATGAGCAGTTCTTC
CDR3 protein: CASATGALLYNEQFF

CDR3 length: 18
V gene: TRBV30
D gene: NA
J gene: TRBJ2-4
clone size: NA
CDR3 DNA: TGTGCCTGGAGTGTAATGCTGGGGGCGAAGGGAGCCAAAAACATTCAGTACTTC
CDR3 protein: CAWSVMLGAKGAKNIQYF

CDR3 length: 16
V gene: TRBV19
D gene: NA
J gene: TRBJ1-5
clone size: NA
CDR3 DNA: TGTGCCAGTAGGCGGGGAGCAGGTTATAGCAATCAGCCCCAGCATTTT
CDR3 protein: CASRRGAGYSNQPQHF

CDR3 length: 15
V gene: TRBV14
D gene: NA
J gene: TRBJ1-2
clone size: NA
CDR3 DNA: TGTGCCAGCAGCCAAGCCGGGACATCGAACTATGGCTACACCTTC
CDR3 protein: CASSQAGTSNYGYTF

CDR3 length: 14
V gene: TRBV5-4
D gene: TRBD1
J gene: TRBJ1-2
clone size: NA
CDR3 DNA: TGTGCCAGCAGCTTGGACAGGGGAGGAAATGGCTACACCTTC
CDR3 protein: CASSLDRGGNGYTF

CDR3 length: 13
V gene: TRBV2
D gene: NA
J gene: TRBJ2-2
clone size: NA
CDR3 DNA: TGTGCCAGCAGGAGGACAGTGGGCGGGGAGCTGTTTTTT
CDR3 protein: CASRRTVGGELFF

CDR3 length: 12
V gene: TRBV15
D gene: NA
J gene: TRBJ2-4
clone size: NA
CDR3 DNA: TGTGCCACCAGCAGAGATAGGGGCATTCAGTACTTC
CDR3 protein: CATSRDRGIQYF

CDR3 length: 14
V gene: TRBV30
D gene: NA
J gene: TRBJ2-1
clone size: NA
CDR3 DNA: TGTGCCTGGAGTGTAGGCGGGCAGTTCAATGAGCAGTTCTTC
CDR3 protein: CAWSVGGQFNEQFF

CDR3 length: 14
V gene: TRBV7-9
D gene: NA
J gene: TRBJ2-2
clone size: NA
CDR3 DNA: TGTGCCAGCAGCTCCGGACAGATCACCGGGGAGCTGTTTTTT
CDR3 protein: CASSSGQITGELFF

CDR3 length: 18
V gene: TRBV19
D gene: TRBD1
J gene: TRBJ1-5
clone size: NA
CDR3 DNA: TGTGCCAGTAGTACCCATCCGGGACAGGGAAGTAGCAATCAGCCCCAGCATTTT
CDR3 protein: CASSTHPGQGSSNQPQHF

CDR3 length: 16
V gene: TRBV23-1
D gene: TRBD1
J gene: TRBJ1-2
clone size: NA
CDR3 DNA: TGCGCCAGCAGTCCAATCCGGGACAGGGGTGGGTATGGCTACACCTTC
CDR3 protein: CASSPIRDRGGYGYTF

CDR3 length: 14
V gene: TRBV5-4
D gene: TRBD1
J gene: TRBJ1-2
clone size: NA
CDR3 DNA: TGTGCCAGCAGCCTAACAGGGGCGCCTGCTGGCTACACCTTC
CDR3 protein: CASSLTGAPAGYTF

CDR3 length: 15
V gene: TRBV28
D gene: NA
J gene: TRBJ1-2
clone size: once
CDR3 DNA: TGTGCCAGCATCCTACCTCGCCAGTGGGCGCATGGCTACACCTTC
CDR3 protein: CASILPRQWAHGYTF

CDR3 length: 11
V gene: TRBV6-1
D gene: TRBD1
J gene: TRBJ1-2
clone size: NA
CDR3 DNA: TGTGCCAGCAGCGACAGGGATGGCTACACCTTC
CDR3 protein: CASSDRDGYTF

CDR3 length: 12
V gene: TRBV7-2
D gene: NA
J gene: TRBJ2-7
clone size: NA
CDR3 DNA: TGTGCCAGCAGCCCCAATCCCTACGAGCAGTACTTC
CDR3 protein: CASSPNPYEQYF